One TCR beta chain is described in this entry. Its antigen is unidentified. The CDR3 totals 15 residues. V was clipped by 1 base and J by 6 bases; unmatched bases: 5. Germline V gene lookup returns CDR1 LNHDA and CDR2 SQIVND (reference sequence). Data came from immunoSEQ multiplex PCR; TCRdb stores just in-frame clones and leaves some out. Of approximately 140,000 clones in the sample, 90% were seen once. The sample originates from a study of T cell responses to AZD1222 COVID-19 vaccine. Points from the study as a whole: After two AZD1222 doses, spike-specific TCR breadth and depth rose versus day 0.

The sequence was collected from an adult in good health. Sequenced material: peripheral blood, taken on day 0 of AZD1222 vaccination. The V and J genes are TRBV19 and TRBJ1-1, with 10 bases aligning to TRBD1. The CDR3 loop is CASSIAAGQGPEAFF. For the CDR3, the DNA is TGTGCCAGTAGTATAGCTGCGGGACAGGGGCCTGAAGCTTTCTTT.